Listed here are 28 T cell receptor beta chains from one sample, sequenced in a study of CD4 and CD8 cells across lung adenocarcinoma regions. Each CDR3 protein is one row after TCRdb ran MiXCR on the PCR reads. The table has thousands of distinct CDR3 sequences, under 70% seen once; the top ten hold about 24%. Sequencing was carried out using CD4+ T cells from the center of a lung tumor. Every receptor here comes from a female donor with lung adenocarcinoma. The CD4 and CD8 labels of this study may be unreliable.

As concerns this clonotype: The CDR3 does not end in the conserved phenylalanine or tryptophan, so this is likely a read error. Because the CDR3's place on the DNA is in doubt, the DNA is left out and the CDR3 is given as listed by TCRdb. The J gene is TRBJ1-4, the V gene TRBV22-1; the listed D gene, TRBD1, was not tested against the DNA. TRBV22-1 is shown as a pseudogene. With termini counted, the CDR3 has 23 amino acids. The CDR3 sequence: CRGSGRAQAVEPSSLSWDRKSTR.

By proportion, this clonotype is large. The chain's CDR3 is CASTGSGYNEQFF. The CDR3 DNA reads TGTGCCAGCACCGGGAGCGGATACAATGAGCAGTTCTTC. The V and J genes are TRBV12-3 or TRBV12-4 and TRBJ2-1; a weak D match, TRBD2 (6 bases). Trimming took 7 bases from V and 4 from J, leaving 11 bases between them. This CDR3 is 13 amino acids long.

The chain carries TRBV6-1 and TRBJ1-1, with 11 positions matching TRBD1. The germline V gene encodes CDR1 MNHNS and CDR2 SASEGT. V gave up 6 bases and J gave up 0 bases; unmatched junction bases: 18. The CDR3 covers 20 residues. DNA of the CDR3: TGTGCCAGCAGGAACATTCGGACAGGGGGCCAGGAGACTTTGAACACTGAAGCTTTCTTT. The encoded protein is CASRNIRTGGQETLNTEAFF.

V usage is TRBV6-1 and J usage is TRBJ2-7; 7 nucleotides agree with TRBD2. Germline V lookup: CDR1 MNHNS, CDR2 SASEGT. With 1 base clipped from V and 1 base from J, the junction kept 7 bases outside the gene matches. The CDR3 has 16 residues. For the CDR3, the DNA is TGTGCCAGCAGTGAAGTTGGGACTACTCTATCCTACGAGCAGTACTTC. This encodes CASSEVGTTLSYEQYF.

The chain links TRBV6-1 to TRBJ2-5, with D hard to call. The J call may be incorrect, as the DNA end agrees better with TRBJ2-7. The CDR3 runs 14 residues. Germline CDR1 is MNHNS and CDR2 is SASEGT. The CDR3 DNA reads TGTGCCAGCAGGAAGGACCGGACGGACCGCGAGCAGTACTTC. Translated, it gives CASRKDRTDREQYF.

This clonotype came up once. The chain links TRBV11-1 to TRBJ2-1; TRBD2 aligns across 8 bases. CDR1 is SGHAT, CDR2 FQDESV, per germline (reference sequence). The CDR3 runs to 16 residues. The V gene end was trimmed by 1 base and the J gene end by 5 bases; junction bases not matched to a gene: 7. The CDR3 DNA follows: TGTGCCAGCAGCTTAGGTCGCGGGAGGCCCAACAATGAGCAGTTCTTC. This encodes CASSLGRGRPNNEQFF. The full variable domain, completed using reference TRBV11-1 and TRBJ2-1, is EAEVAQSPRYKITEKSQAVAFWCDPISGHATLYWYRQILGQGPELLVQFQDESVVDDSQLPKDRFSAERLKGVDSTLKIQPAELGDSAMYLCASSLGRGRPNNEQFFGPGTRLTVL.

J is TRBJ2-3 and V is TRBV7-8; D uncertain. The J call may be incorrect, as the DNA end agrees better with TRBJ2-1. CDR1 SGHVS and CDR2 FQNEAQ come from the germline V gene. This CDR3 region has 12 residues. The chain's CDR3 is CASSRPLNEQFF. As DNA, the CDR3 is TGTGCCAGCAGCCGCCCTTTAAATGAGCAGTTCTTC.

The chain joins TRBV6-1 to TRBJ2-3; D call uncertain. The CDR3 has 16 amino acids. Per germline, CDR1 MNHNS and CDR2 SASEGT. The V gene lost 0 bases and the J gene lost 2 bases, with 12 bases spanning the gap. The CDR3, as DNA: TGTGCCAGCAGTGAAGCGACGGCCAGATACACAGATACGCAGTATTTT. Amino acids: CASSEATARYTDTQYF.

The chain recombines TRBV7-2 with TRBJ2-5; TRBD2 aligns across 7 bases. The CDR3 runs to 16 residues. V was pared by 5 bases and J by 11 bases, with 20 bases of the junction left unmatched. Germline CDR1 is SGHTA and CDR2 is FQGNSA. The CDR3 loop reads CASSSRQLAPYNEQYF. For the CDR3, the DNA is TGTGCCAGCAGCAGTCGTCAACTAGCGCCCTACAATGAGCAGTACTTC.

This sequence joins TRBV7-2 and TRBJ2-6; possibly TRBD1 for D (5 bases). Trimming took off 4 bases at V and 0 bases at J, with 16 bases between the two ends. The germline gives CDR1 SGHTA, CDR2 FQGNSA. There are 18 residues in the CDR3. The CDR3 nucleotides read TGTGCCAGCAGCTCCCTCGACAGACTTTTCTCTGGGGCCAACGTCCTGACTTTC. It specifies CASSSLDRLFSGANVLTF. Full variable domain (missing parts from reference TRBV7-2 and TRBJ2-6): GAGVSQSPSNKVTEKGKDVELRCDPISGHTALYWYRQSLGQGLEFLIYFQGNSAPDKSGLPSDRFSAERTGGSVSTLTIQRTQQEDSAVYLCASSSLDRLFSGANVLTFGAGSRLTVL.

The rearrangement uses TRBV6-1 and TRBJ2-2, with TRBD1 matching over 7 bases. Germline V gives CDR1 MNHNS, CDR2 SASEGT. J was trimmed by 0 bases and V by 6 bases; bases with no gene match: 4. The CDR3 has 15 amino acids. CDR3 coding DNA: TGTGCCAGCAGCCCGGGACAGCCGAACACCGGGGAGCTGTTTTTT. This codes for CASSPGQPNTGELFF.

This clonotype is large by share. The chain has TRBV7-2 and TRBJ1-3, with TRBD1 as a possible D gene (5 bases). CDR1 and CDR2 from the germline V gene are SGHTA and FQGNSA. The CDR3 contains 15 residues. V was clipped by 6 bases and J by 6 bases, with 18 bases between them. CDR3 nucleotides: TGTGCCAGCAGTTCGCGGGTGGGACGTGAAAACACCATATATTTT. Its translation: CASSSRVGRENTIYF. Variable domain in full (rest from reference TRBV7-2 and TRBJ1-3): GAGVSQSPSNKVTEKGKDVELRCDPISGHTALYWYRQSLGQGLEFLIYFQGNSAPDKSGLPSDRFSAERTGGSVSTLTIQRTQQEDSAVYLCASSSRVGRENTIYFGEGSWLTVV.

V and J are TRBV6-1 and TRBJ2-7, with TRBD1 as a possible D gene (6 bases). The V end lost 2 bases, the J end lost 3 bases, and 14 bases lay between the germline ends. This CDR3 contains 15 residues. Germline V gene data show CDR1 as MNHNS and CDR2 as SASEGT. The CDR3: CASSESGRGSYEQYF. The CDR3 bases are TGTGCCAGCAGTGAATCGGGCAGGGGAAGCTACGAGCAGTACTTC.

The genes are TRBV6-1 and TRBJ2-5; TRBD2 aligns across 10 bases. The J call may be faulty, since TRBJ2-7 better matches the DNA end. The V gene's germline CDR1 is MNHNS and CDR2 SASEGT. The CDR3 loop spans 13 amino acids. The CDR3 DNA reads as TGTGCCAGCAGTGAACTAGCGGGAGCCGAGCAGTACTTC. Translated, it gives CASSELAGAEQYF.

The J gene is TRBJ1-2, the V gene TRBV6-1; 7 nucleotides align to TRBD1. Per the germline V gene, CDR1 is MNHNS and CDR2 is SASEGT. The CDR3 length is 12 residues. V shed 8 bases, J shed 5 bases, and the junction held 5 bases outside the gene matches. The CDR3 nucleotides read TGTGCCAGCGGGCAGGGGGTTTATGGCTACACCTTC. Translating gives CASGQGVYGYTF.

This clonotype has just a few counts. This CDR3 is CASSLGTVQTQYF. CDR3 nucleotides: TGTGCCAGCAGCTTAGGGACGGTACAGACCCAGTACTTC. The rearrangement uses TRBV7-2 and TRBJ2-5; no firm D call. Per germline, CDR1 SGHTA and CDR2 FQGNSA. This CDR3 spans 13 amino acids. The V gene lost 1 base and the J gene lost 6 bases, with 9 bases spanning the gap.

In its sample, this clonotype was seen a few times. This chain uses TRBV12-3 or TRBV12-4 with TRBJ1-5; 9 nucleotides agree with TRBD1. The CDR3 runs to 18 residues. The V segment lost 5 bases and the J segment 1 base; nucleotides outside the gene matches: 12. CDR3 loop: CASSKQGAGIDSNQPQHF. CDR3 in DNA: TGTGCCAGCAGTAAACAGGGGGCAGGTATTGACAGCAATCAGCCCCAGCATTTT.

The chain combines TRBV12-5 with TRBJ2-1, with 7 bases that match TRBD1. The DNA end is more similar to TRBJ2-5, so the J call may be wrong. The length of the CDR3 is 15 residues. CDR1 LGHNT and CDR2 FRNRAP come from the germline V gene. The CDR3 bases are TGTGCTAGTGGGTCCGGGACAGCGCCGGAGCAGACCCAGTACTTC. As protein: CASGSGTAPEQTQYF.

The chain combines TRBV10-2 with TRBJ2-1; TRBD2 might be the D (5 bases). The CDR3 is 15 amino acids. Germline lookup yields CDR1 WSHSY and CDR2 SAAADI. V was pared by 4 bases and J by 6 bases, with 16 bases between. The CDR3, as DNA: TGCGCCAGCAGTGTGGAGCTAACTCGGGGCAATGAGCAGTTCTTC. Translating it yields CASSVELTRGNEQFF.

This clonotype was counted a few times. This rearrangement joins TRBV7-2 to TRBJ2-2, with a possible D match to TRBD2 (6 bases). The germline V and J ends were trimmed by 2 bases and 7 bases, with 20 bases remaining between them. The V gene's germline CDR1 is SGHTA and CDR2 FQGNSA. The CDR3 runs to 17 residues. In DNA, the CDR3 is TGTGCCAGCAGCTTATCTTCGGCTAGAATTAGCGGCGGGGAGCTGTTTTTT. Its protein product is CASSLSSARISGGELFF. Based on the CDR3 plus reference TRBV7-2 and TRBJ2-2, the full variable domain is GAGVSQSPSNKVTEKGKDVELRCDPISGHTALYWYRQSLGQGLEFLIYFQGNSAPDKSGLPSDRFSAERTGGSVSTLTIQRTQQEDSAVYLCASSLSSARISGGELFFGEGSRLTVL.

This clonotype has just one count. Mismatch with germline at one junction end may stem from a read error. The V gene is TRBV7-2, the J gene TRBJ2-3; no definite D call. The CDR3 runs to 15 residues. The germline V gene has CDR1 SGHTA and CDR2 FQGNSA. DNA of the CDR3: TGTGGTAGGAGCCTAGGGCCGGTTGACAAAGATACGCAGTATTTC. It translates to CGRSLGPVDKDTQYF.

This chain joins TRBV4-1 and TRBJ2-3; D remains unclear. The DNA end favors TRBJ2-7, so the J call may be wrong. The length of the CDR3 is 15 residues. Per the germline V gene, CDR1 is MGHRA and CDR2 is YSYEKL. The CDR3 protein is CASSQEPGPRVEQYF. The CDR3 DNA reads TGCGCCAGCAGCCAAGAGCCCGGCCCGCGAGTTGAGCAGTACTTC.

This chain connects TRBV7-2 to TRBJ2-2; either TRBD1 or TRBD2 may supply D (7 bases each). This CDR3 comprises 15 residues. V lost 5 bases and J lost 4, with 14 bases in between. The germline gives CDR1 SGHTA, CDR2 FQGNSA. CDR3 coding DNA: TGTGCCAGCAGCCTCCAGGGGGGGCGCACCGGGGAGCTGTTTTTT. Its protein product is CASSLQGGRTGELFF.

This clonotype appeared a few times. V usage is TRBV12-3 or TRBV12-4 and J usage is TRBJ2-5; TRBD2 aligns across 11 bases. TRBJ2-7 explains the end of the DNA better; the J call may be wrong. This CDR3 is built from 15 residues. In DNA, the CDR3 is TGTGCCAGCAGACCTTTAGCGGGAGGGCCGGTCGAGCAGTACTTC. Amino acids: CASRPLAGGPVEQYF.

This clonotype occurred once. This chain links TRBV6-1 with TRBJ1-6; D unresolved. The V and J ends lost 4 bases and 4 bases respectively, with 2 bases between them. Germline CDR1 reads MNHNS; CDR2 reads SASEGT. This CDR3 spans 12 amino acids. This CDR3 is CASSVYNSPLHF. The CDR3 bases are TGTGCCAGCAGTGTTTATAATTCACCCCTCCACTTT.

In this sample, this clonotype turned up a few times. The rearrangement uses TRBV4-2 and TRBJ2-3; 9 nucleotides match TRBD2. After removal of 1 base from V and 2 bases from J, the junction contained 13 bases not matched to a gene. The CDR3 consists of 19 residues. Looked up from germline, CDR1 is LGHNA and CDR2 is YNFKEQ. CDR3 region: CASSQGEASGALNTDTQYF. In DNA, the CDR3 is TGTGCCAGCAGCCAAGGGGAGGCTAGCGGGGCCCTGAACACAGATACGCAGTATTTT.

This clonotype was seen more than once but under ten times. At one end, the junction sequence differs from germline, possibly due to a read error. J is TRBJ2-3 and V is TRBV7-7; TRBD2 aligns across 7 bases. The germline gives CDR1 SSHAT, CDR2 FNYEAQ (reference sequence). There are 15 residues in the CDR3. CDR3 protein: CASSSTLAAADTQYF. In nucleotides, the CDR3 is TGTGCTAGCAGCTCGACCCTAGCGGCGGCGGATACGCAGTATTTT.

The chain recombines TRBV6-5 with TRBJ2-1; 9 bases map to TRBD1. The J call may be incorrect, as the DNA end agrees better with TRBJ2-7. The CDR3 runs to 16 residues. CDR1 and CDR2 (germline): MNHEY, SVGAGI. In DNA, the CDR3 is TGTGCCAGCAGTCACTTGCCGGACAGGGGCTCCTACGAGCAGTACTTC. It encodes CASSHLPDRGSYEQYF.